One T cell receptor (beta chain) is described in this entry. Its antigen is as yet unknown. Sequencing templates came from extracted RNA that was reverse transcribed into cDNA. Sequencing was performed with immunoSEQ multiplex PCR; in TCRdb, only in-frame clones are kept and a portion is missing. The sample shows under 200,000 clones, 55% to 75% of them seen only once. Sample treatment: oral pan-JAK inhibitor, 5-10 mg twice daily. The sample originates from a study of CD8+ T cells in alopecia areata. As for the study in general: Tofacitinib was taken orally by treated patients, and the dose was 5 to 10 mg twice daily. Regarding the study as a whole: There were many expanded lesional clones persisting in scalp and blood during tofacitinib. Tofacitinib delivered significant drops in scalp clonality and in expanded CD8+ clones among the top 100. Higher clonality and more expanded CD8+ clones appeared in lesional than normal scalp.

CDR1 is MNHNY, CDR2 SVGAGI, per germline (reference sequence). Trimming pared 6 bases from V and 6 bases from J, leaving 14 bases between. CDR3 length: 14 amino acids. This clonotype originated in a human donor with alopecia areata. The material was CD4+ T cells sorted from blood, obtained at week 24, from a patient treated with tofacitinib. This sequence joins TRBV6-6 and TRBJ2-2; possible D gene TRBD2, 5 bases. CDR3 nucleotide sequence: TGTGCCAGCAGGCGAAAGAGGGAAGCCGGGGAGCTGTTTTTT. Its translation: CASRRKREAGELFF.